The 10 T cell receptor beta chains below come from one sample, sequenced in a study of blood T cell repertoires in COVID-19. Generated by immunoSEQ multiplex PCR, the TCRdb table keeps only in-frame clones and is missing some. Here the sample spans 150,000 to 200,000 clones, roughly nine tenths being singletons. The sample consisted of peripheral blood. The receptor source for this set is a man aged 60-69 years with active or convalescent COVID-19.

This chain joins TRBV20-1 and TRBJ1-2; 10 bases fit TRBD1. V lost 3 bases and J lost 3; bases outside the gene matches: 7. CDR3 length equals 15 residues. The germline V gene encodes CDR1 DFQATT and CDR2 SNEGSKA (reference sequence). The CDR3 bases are TGCAGTGCTAGTTCAGCCGGGACAGGGGACTATGGCTACACCTTC. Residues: CSASSAGTGDYGYTF.

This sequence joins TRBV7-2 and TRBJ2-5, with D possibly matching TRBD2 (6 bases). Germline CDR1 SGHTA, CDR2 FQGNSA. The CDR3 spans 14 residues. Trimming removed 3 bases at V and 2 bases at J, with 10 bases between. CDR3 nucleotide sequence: TGTGCCAGCAGCTTTAATAGCGGTCAAGAGACCCAGTACTTC. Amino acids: CASSFNSGQETQYF.

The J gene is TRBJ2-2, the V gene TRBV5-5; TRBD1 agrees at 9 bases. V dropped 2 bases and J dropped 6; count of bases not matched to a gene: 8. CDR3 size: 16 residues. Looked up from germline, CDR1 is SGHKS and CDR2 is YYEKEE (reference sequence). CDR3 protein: CASSFPGTGSSGELFF. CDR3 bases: TGTGCCAGCAGCTTCCCGGGGACAGGGAGTTCCGGGGAGCTGTTTTTT.

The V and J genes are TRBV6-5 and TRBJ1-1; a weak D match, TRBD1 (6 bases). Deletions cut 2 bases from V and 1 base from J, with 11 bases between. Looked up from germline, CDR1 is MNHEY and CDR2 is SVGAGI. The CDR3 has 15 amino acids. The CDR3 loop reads CASSYRGGSNTEAFF. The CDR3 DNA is TGTGCCAGCAGTTACAGGGGGGGATCGAACACTGAAGCTTTCTTT.

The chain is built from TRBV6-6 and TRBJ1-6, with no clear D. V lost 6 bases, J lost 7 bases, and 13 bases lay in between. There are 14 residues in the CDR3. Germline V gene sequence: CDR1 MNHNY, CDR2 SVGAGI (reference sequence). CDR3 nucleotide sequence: TGTGCCAGCAGCTCCGCCGGGAGCAATTCACCCCTCCACTTT. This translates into CASSSAGSNSPLHF.

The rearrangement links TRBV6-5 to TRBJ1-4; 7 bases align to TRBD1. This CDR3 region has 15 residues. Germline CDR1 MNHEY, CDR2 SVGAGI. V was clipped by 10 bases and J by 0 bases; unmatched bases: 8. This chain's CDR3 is CATKTGAATNEKLFF. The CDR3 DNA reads TGTGCCACCAAAACAGGGGCTGCAACTAATGAAAAACTGTTTTTT.

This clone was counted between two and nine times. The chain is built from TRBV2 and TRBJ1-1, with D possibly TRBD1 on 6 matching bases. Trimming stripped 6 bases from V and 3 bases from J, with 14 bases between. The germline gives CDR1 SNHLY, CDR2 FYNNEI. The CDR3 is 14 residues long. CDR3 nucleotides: TGTGCCAGCAGAGAACAGGGCGATGACACTGAAGCTTTCTTT. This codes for CASREQGDDTEAFF.

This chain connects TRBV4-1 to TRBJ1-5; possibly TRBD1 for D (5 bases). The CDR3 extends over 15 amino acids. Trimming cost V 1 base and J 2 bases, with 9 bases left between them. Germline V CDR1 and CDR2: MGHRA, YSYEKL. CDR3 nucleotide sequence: TGCGCCAGCAGCCAAGCGGGGGGGGGCAATCAGCCCCAGCATTTT. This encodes CASSQAGGGNQPQHF.

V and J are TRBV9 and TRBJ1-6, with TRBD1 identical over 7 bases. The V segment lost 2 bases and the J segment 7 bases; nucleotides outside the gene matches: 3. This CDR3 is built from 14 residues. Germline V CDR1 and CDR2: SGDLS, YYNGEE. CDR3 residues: CASSVRGPNSPLHF. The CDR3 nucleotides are TGTGCCAGCAGCGTGAGGGGGCCCAATTCACCCCTCCACTTT.

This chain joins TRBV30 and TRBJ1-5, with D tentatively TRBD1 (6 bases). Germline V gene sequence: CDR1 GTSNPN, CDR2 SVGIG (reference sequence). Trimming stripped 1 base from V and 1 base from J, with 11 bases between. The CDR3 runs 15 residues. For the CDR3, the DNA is TGTGCCTGGAGTGGGTTTACAGGGAGCAATCAGCCCCAGCATTTT. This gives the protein CAWSGFTGSNQPQHF.